The 15 T cell receptor beta chains below all came from one sample that was sequenced in a study of control samples from healthy donors and cancer patients. The repertoire was sequenced with immunoSEQ multiplex PCR; TCRdb's copy has only in-frame clones and lacks some. The table shows approximately 190,000 clones, with roughly nine tenths occurring only once. The sequencing sample was made of blood. The receptors come from a man aged 25 to 40 in good health.

DNA for the CDR3: TGTGCCAGCTCACCCGGAGGACAGGGTCCCCACGAGCAGTACTTC. It specifies CASSPGGQGPHEQYF. The rearrangement joins TRBV18 to TRBJ2-7, with 8 bases aligning to TRBD1. Germline lookup yields CDR1 KGHSH and CDR2 LQKENI. The CDR3 is made up of 15 amino acids. Unmatched junction bases numbered 9, after V lost 3 bases and J lost 5 bases.

In DNA, the CDR3 is TGCAGCGCCAGGACAGGGGCGGGTGGAAACACCATATATTTT. It yields the protein CSARTGAGGNTIYF. This chain connects TRBV29-1 to TRBJ1-3; 9 nucleotides agree with TRBD1. V lost 7 bases, J lost 3 bases, and 7 bases stayed unmatched. This CDR3 is 14 amino acids long. CDR1 is SQVTM, CDR2 ANQGSEA, per germline.

This clone was recorded a few times. The chain recombines TRBV29-1 with TRBJ1-2; 9 nucleotides agree with TRBD1. CDR3 length: 13 residues. The V gene end was trimmed by 7 bases and the J gene end by 7 bases; junction bases not matched to a gene: 10. Per the germline V gene, CDR1 is SQVTM and CDR2 is ANQGSEA. CDR3 amino acids: CSAIGQGTGGYTF. CDR3 in DNA: TGCAGCGCCATCGGACAGGGGACGGGTGGCTACACCTTC.

This clone has only one observation. V and J are TRBV11-3 and TRBJ1-5, with D possibly TRBD1 on 5 matching bases. Germline values: CDR1 SGHNT, CDR2 YENEEA. V shed 9 bases and J shed 1 base, with 13 bases lying between them. The length of the CDR3 is 14 residues. In DNA, the CDR3 is TGTGCCAGGGGGGGGGATCCCAGCAATCAGCCCCAGCATTTT. Its translation is CARGGDPSNQPQHF.

The chain couples TRBV19 to TRBJ2-7; 8 bases fit TRBD1. The CDR3 has 13 residues. Trimming cost V 11 bases and J 7 bases; bases outside gene matches: 13. Looked up from germline, CDR1 is LNHDA and CDR2 is SQIVND (reference sequence). The CDR3 DNA reads TGTGCCGGAGGGGTGGACAGGGACGGTGAGCAGTACTTC. Its translation: CAGGVDRDGEQYF.

V usage is TRBV6-5 and J usage is TRBJ2-3; 8 bases are a match to TRBD2. Germline V CDR1 and CDR2: MNHEY, SVGAGI. The CDR3 has 13 residues. J was trimmed by 5 bases and V by 6 bases; bases with no gene match: 4. CDR3 amino acids: CASSGGAEDTQYF. The CDR3 DNA reads as TGTGCCAGCAGCGGGGGGGCCGAAGATACGCAGTATTTT.

This clone was observed once. The rearrangement uses TRBV7-2 and TRBJ1-3; D may be TRBD1 (5 bases). Per germline, CDR1 SGHTA and CDR2 FQGNSA. CDR3 length equals 15 residues. The V end was cut by 0 bases, the J end by 4 bases, with 10 bases between. This CDR3 reads CASSLAPGGGNTIYF. The CDR3 nucleotides read TGTGCCAGCAGCTTAGCCCCCGGGGGAGGAAACACCATATATTTT.

The V and J genes are TRBV4-2 and TRBJ1-2; a weak D match, TRBD1 (6 bases). The CDR3 has 16 amino acids. Per the germline V gene, CDR1 is LGHNA and CDR2 is YNFKEQ. Trimming shortened V by 4 bases and J by 1 base, and 16 bases separated the two germline ends. DNA of the CDR3: TGTGCCAGCAGCCCCGGACGGACAGAAAATAACTATGGCTACACCTTC. Translation gives CASSPGRTENNYGYTF.

V gene TRBV19 combines with J gene TRBJ1-4; D call uncertain. CDR1 and CDR2 from the germline V gene are LNHDA and SQIVND (reference sequence). V lost 5 bases and J lost 0, with 13 bases in between. This CDR3 has 16 amino acids. The CDR3 DNA reads TGTGCCAGTAGTGCCCGAATAGACCCAACTAATGAAAAACTGTTTTTT. Protein sequence: CASSARIDPTNEKLFF.

As concerns this clone: This is likely a read error, given that the CDR3 carries no conserved phenylalanine or tryptophan at its end. No DNA is shown, since the ends of the CDR3 on it are uncertain; the CDR3 is the one TCRdb lists. The gene calls are TRBV6-1 and TRBJ1-1; the table assigns TRBD1, which was not confirmed against the DNA. Germline V CDR1 and CDR2: MNHNS, SASEGT. The CDR3 region is 13 residues in length, termini included. The CDR3 region is CASSDEWGDRRFV.

The rearrangement uses TRBV19 and TRBJ2-3; the D gene is possibly TRBD2 (6 bases). This CDR3 contains 15 residues. CDR1 is LNHDA, CDR2 SQIVND, per germline (reference sequence). Trimming took 5 bases from V and 0 from J, leaving 12 bases between them. CDR3 sequence (DNA): TGTGCCAGTAGTCGAGGCGGGGTTAGCACAGATACGCAGTATTTT. Translating gives CASSRGGVSTDTQYF. Combining the CDR3 with reference TRBV19 and TRBJ2-3 gives the whole variable domain DGGITQSPKYLFRKEGQNVTLSCEQNLNHDAMYWYRQDPGQGLRLIYYSQIVNDFQKGDIAEGYSVSREKKESFPLTVTSAQKNPTAFYLCASSRGGVSTDTQYFGPGTRLTVL.

CDR3 region: CASSQDREGIQYF. The CDR3 region has the DNA TGTGCCAGCAGCCAAGACAGGGAAGGCATTCAGTACTTC. The chain uses TRBV3-1 (or the pseudogene TRBV3-2) and TRBJ2-4; D possibly corresponds to TRBD1 (5 bases). Trimming cost V 0 bases and J 9 bases, with 9 bases left between them. Germline values: CDR1 LGHDT, CDR2 YNNKEL (reference sequence). This CDR3 has 13 residues.

This chain joins TRBV28 and TRBJ2-7; D is ambiguous. The CDR3 is made up of 18 amino acids. CDR1 MDHEN and CDR2 SYDVKM come from the germline V gene. V was shortened by 4 bases and J by 3 bases, with 25 bases between the two germline ends. The CDR3 region has the DNA TGTGCCAGCAGTTCACTTTCCCCGACGGCAGGTTCTCACTACGAGCAGTACTTC. Residues: CASSSLSPTAGSHYEQYF.

The chain combines TRBV5-1 with TRBJ2-3; TRBD2 matches at 14 bases. Trimming took 0 bases from V and 4 from J; bases not matched to a gene: 4. The germline CDR1 and CDR2 sequences are SGHRS and YFSETQ. This CDR3 is 17 amino acids long. CDR3 sequence reads: CASSLGLTSGGADTQYF. The CDR3 DNA is TGCGCCAGCAGCTTGGGCCTGACTAGCGGGGGGGCAGATACGCAGTATTTT.

This clone was observed once. An end of the junction does not agree with germline; a read error may underlie this. This chain uses TRBV5-6 with TRBJ1-2; D is uncertain. The germline CDR1 and CDR2 sequences are SGHDT and YYEEEE. CDR3 size: 13 residues. The DNA of the CDR3 is TGTGCCAGCAGCTTGCGGGGTAACCATGGCTACACCTTC. Its protein is CASSLRGNHGYTF.